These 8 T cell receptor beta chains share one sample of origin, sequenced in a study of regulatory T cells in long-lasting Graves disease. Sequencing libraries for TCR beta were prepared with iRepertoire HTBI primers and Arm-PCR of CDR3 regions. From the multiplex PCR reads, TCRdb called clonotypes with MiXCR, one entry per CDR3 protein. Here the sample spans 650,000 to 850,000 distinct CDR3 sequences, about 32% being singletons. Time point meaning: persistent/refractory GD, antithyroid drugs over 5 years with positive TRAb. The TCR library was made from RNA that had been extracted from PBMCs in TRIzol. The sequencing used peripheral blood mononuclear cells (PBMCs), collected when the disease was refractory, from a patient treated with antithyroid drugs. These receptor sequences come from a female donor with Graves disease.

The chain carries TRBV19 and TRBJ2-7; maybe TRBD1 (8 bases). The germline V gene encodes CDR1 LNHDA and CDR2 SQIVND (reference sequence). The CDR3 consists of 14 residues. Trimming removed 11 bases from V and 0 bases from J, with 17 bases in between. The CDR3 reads CASRGGTGSYEQYF. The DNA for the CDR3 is TGTGCCTCAAGGGGGGGGACAGGCTCCTACGAGCAGTACTTC. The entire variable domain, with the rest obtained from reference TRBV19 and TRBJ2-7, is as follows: DGGITQSPKYLFRKEGQNVTLSCEQNLNHDAMYWYRQDPGQGLRLIYYSQIVNDFQKGDIAEGYSVSREKKESFPLTVTSAQKNPTAFYLCASRGGTGSYEQYFGPGTRLTVT.

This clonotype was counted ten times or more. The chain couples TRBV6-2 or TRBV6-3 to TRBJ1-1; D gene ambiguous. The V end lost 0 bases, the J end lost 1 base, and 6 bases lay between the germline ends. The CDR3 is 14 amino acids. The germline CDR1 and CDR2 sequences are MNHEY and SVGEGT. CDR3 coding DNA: TGTGCCAGCAGTTACTCGACGTCGAACACTGAAGCTTTCTTT. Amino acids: CASSYSTSNTEAFF.

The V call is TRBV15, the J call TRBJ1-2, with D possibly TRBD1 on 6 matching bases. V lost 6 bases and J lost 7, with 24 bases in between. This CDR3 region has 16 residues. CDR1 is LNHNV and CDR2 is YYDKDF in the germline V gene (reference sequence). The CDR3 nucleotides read TGTGCCACCAGGCCAGCTGGGGGGGCCGGCGGCGTTGGCTACACCTTC. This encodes CATRPAGGAGGVGYTF.

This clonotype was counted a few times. The CDR3 sequence is CASSPQRVSGEQYF. CDR3 nucleotides: TGTGCCAGCTCGCCGCAGCGGGTTAGTGGCGAGCAGTACTTC. The chain combines TRBV18 with TRBJ2-7; a possible D gene is TRBD2 (6 bases). Germline V gene lookup returns CDR1 KGHSH and CDR2 LQKENI. CDR3 length equals 14 residues. The V end was cut by 6 bases, the J end by 6 bases, with 18 bases between.

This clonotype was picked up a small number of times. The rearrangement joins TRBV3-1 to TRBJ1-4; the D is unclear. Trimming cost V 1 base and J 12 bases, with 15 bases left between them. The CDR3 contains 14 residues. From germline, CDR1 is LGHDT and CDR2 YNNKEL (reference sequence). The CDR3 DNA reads TGTGCCAGCAGCCAAGGCTACAGTGGAATGGAACTGTTTTTT. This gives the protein CASSQGYSGMELFF.

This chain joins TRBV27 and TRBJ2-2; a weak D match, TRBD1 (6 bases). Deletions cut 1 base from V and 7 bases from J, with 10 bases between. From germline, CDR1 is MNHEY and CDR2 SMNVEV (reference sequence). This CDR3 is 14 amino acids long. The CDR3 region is CASSLLQGSGELFF. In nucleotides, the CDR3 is TGTGCCAGCAGTTTATTGCAGGGGAGCGGGGAGCTGTTTTTT.

The CDR3, as DNA: TGCAGTGCTAGAGTACGGGGACAGGGATGGGAGCAGTACTTC. Its protein is CSARVRGQGWEQYF. This chain links TRBV20-1 with TRBJ2-7; the match to TRBD1 covers 9 bases. J was trimmed by 7 bases and V by 1 base; bases with no gene match: 8. Germline V gene data show CDR1 as DFQATT and CDR2 as SNEGSKA (reference sequence). The CDR3 covers 14 residues.

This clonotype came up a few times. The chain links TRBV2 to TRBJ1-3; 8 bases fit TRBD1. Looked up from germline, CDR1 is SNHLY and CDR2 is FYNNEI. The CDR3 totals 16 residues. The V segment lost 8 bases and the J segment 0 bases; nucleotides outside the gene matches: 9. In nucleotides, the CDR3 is TGTGCCAGCTCCCCGACAGGGGCTAACTCTGGAAACACCATATATTTT. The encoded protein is CASSPTGANSGNTIYF.